This TCR beta chain was identified in a study of cytomegalovirus exposure and HLA in healthy donors. This CDR3 comprises 16 residues. Per the germline V gene, CDR1 is LGHNA and CDR2 is YNFKEQ. Unmatched junction bases numbered 7, after V lost 3 bases and J lost 4 bases. The assay was immunoSEQ multiplex PCR, and TCRdb's table has in-frame clones only and misses some. Of about 74,000 clones listed, 94% are singletons. Sequenced material: PBMCs. The TCR comes from a man between 18 and 29 years old in good health and CMV-seropositive. This rearrangement joins TRBV4-2 to TRBJ2-3; 10 bases are shared with TRBD2. In nucleotides, the CDR3 is TGTGCCAGCAGCCAGAGCCTAGCGGGAGTGGCAGATACGCAGTATTTT. It is translated as CASSQSLAGVADTQYF.